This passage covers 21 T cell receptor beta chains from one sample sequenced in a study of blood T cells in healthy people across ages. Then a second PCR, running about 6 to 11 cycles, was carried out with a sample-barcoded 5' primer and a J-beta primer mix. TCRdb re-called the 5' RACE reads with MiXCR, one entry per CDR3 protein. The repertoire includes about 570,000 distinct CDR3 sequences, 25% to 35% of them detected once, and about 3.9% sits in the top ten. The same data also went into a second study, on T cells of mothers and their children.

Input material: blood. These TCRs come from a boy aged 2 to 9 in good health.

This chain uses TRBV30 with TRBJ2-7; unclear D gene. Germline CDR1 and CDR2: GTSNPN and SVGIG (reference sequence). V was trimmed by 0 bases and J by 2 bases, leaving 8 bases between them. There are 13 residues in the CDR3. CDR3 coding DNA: TGTGCCTGGAGTGTCGTAGGAACCTACGAGCAGTACTTC. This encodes CAWSVVGTYEQYF.

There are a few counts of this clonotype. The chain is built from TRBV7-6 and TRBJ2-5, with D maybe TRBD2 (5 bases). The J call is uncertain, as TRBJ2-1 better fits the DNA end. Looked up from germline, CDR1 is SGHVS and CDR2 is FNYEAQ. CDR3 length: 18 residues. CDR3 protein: CASSLALYRTPRRDEQFF. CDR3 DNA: TGTGCCAGCAGCTTAGCGCTTTATCGGACTCCCCGCCGGGATGAGCAGTTCTTC.

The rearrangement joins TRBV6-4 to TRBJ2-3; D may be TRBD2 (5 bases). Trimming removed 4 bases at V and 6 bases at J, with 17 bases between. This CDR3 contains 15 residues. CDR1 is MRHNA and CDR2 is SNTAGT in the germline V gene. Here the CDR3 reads CASSGHGGGGDTQYF. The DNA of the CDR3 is TGTGCCAGCAGTGGGCACGGTGGTGGAGGTGATACGCAGTATTTT.

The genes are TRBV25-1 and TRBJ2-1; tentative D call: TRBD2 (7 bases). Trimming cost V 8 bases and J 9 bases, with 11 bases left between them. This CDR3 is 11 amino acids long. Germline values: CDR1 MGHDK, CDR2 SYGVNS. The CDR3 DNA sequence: TGTGCCAGCGGGGGGGGCAGTGAGCAGTTCTTC. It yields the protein CASGGGSEQFF.

CDR3 residues: CSVDPGAYYNEQFF. The CDR3 nucleotides read TGCAGCGTTGATCCGGGGGCGTATTACAATGAGCAGTTCTTC. The V call is TRBV29-1, the J call TRBJ2-1; the D call may be TRBD1 or TRBD2 (6 bases each). The CDR3 length is 14 residues. V lost 3 bases to trimming and J lost 4 bases, with 13 bases between them. CDR1 and CDR2 (germline): SQVTM, ANQGSEA.

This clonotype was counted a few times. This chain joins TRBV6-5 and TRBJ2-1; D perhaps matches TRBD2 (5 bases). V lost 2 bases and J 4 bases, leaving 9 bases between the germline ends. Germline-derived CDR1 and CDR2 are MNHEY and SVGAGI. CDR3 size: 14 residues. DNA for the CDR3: TGTGCCAGCAGTTACGGCGGAGGATACAATGAGCAGTTCTTC. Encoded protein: CASSYGGGYNEQFF.

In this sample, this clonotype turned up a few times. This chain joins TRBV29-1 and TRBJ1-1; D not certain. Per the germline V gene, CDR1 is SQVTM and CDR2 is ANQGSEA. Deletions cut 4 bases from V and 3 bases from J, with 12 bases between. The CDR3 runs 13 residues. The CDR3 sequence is CSVGVGRYTEAFF. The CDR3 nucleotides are TGCAGCGTTGGGGTGGGAAGGTACACTGAAGCTTTCTTT.

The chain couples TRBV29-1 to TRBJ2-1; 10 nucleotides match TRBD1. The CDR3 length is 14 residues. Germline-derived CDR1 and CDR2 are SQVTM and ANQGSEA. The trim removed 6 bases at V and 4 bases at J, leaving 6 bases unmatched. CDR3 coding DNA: TGCAGCGTGGGCTGGACAGGGGGTTACAATGAGCAGTTCTTC. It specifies CSVGWTGGYNEQFF.

The CDR3 nucleotides read TGTGCCAGCAGCCATGGCGCTCAAGAGACCCAGTACTTC. Its translation: CASSHGAQETQYF. This chain uses TRBV7-6 with TRBJ2-5, with D uncertain. Trimming removed 5 bases from V and 2 bases from J, with 9 bases in between. This CDR3 has 13 residues. The germline gives CDR1 SGHVS, CDR2 FNYEAQ.

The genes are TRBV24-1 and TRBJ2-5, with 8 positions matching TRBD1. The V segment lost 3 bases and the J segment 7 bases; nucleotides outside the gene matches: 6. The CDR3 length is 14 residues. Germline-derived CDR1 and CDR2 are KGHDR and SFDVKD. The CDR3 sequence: CATSDTGTGSTQYF. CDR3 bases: TGTGCCACCAGTGATACCGGGACAGGTTCGACCCAGTACTTC.

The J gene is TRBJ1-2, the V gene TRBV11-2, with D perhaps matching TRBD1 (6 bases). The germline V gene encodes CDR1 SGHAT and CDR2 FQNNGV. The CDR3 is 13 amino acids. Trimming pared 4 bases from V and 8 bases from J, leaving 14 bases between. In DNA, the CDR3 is TGTGCCAGCAGCTCTGGGGGGGGCACAGGCTACACCTTC. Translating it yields CASSSGGGTGYTF.

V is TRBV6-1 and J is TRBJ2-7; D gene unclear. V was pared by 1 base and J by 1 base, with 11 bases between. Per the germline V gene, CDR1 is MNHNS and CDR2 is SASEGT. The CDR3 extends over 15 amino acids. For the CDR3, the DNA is TGTGCCAGCAGTGAAGTTTTGTCAGCTTCCTACGAGCAGTACTTC. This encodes CASSEVLSASYEQYF.

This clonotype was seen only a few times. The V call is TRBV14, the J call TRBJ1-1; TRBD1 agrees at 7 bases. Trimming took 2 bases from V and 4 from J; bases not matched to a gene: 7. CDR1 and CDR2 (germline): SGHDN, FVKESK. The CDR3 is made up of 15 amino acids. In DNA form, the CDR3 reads TGTGCCAGCAGCCAAAAGGGACAGCGGGCCACTGAAGCTTTCTTT. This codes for CASSQKGQRATEAFF.

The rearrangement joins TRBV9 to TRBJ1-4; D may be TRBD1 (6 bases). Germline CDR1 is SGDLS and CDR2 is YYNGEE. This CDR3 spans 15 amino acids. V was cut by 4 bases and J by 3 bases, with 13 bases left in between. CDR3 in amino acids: CASSLSGAANEKLFF. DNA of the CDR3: TGTGCCAGCAGCCTGTCAGGGGCCGCTAATGAAAAACTGTTTTTT. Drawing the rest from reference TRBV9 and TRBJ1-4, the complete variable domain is DSGVTQTPKHLITATGQRVTLRCSPRSGDLSVYWYQQSLDQGLQFLIQYYNGEERAKGNILERFSAQQFPDLHSELNLSSLELGDSALYFCASSLSGAANEKLFFGSGTQLSVL.

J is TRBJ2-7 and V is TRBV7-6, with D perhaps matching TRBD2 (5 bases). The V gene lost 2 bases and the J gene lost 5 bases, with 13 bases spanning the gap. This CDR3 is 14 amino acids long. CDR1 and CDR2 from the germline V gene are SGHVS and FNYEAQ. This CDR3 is CASSLSGSLNEQYF. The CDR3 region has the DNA TGTGCCAGCAGCTTATCGGGGAGTCTCAACGAGCAGTACTTC.

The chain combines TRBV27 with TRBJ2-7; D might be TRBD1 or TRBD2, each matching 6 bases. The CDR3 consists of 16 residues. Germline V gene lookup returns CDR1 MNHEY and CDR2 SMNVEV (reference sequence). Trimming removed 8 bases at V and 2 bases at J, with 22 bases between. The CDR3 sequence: CASGWGPGSGPYEQYF. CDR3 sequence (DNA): TGTGCCAGCGGATGGGGGCCGGGTAGCGGACCCTACGAGCAGTACTTC.

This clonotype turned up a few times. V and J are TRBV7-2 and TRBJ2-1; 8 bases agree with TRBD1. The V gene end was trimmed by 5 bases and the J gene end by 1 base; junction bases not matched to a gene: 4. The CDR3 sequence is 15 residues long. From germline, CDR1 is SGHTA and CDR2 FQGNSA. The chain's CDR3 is CASSQDRASYNEQFF. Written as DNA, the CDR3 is TGTGCCAGCAGCCAGGACAGGGCGTCCTACAATGAGCAGTTCTTC.

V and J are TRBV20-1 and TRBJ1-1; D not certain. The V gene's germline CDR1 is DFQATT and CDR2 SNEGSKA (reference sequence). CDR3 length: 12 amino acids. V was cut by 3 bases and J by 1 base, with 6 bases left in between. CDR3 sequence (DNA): TGCAGTGCTAGTGGGTGGAACACTGAAGCTTTCTTT. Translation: CSASGWNTEAFF.

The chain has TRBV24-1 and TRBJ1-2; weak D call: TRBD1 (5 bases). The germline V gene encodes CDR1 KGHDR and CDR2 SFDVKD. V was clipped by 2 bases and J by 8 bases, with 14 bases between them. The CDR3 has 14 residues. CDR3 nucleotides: TGTGCCACCAGTGATTATCGGGACGGCATAGGCTACACCTTC. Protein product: CATSDYRDGIGYTF.

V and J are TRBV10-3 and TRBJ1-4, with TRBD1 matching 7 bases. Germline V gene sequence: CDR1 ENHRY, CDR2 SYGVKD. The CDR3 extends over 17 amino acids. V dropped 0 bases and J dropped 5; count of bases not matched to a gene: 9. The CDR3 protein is CAISESRKGAGNEKLFF. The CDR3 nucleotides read TGTGCCATCAGTGAGTCGAGGAAGGGGGCCGGAAATGAAAAACTGTTTTTT.

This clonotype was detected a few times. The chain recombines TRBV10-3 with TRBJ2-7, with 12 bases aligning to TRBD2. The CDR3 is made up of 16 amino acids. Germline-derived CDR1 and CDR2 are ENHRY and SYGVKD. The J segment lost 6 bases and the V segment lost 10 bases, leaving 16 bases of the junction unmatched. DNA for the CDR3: TGTGCCACTAAGGGGCCGACTAGCGGGAGACCCATCGAGCAGTACTTC. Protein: CATKGPTSGRPIEQYF.